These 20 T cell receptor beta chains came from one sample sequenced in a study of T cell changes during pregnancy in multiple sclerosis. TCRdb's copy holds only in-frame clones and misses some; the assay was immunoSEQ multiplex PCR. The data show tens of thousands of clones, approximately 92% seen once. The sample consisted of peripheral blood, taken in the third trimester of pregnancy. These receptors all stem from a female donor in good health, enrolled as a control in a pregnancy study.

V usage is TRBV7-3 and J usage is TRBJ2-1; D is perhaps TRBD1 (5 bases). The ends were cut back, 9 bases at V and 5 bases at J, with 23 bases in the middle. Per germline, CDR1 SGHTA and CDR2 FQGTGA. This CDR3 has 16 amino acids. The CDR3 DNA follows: TGTGCCAGACGTTTGGGGCTAGAAGGTAGCAACAATGAGCAGTTCTTC. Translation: CARRLGLEGSNNEQFF.

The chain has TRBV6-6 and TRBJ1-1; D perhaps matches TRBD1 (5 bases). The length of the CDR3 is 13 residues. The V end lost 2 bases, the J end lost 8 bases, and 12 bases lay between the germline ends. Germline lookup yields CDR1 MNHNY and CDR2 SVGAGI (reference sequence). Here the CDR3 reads CASSYDSAREAFF. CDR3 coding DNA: TGTGCCAGCAGTTACGACAGCGCTCGAGAAGCTTTCTTT.

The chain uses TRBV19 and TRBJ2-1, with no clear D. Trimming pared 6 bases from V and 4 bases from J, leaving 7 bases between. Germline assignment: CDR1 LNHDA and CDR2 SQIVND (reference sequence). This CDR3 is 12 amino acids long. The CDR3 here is CASRGSYNEQFF. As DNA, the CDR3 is TGTGCCAGTAGGGGCAGTTACAATGAGCAGTTCTTC.

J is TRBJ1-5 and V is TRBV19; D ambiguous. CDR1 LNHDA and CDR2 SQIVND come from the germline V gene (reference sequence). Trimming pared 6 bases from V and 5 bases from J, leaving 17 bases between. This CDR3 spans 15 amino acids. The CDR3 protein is CASRPANRRDQPQHF. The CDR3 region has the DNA TGTGCCAGTAGACCCGCAAATCGGAGGGATCAGCCCCAGCATTTT.

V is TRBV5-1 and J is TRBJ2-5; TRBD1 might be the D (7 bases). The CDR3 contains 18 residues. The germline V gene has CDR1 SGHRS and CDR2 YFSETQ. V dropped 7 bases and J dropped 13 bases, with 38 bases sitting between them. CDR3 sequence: CASGGTGPPSTGGGPPYF. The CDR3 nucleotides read TGCGCCAGCGGGGGCACCGGCCCACCCTCGACAGGAGGGGGCCCCCCGTACTTC.

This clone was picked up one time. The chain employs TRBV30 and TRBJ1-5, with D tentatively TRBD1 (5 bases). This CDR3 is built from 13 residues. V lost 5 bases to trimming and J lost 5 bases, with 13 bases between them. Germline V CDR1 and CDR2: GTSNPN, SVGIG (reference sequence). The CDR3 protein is CAWALRGDQPQHF. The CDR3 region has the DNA TGTGCCTGGGCCTTACGGGGGGATCAGCCCCAGCATTTT.

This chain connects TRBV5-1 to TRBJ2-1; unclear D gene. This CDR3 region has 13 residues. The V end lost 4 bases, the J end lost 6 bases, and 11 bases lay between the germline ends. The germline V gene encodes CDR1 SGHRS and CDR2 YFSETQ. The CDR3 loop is CASSPLRVNEQFF. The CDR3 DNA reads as TGCGCCAGCAGCCCCCTCCGGGTCAATGAGCAGTTCTTC.

This CDR3 is CASSAVWRAGNTGELFF. CDR3 DNA sequence: TGTGCCAGCAGCGCTGTCTGGAGGGCCGGGAACACCGGGGAGCTGTTTTTT. The rearrangement uses TRBV11-1 and TRBJ2-2, with D maybe TRBD2 (6 bases). The V end was cut by 5 bases, the J end by 1 base, with 17 bases between. In germline, CDR1 is SGHAT, CDR2 FQDESV (reference sequence). The CDR3 spans 17 residues.

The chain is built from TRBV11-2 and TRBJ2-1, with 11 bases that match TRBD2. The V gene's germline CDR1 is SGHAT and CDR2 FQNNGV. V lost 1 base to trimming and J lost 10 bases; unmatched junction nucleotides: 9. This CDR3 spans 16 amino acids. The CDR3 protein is CASSLAGTSGTYEQFF. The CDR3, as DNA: TGTGCCAGCAGCTTAGCCGGGACTAGCGGAACCTACGAGCAGTTCTTC.

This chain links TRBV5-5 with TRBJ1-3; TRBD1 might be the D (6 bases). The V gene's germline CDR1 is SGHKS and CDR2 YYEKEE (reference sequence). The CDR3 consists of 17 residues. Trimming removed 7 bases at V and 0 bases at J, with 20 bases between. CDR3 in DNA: TGTGCCAGCGGAACGGGACACACCAAGAGCTCTGGAAACACCATATATTTT. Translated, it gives CASGTGHTKSSGNTIYF. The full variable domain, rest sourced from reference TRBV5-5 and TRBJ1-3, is DAGVTQSPTHLIKTRGQQVTLRCSPISGHKSVSWYQQVLGQGPQFIFQYYEKEERGRGNFPDRFSARQFPNYSSELNVNALLLGDSALYLCASGTGHTKSSGNTIYFGEGSWLTVV.

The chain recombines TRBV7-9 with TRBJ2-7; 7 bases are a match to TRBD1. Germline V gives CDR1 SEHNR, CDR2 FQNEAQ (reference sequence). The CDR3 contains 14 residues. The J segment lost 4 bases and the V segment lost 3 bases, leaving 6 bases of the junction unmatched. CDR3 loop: CASSFEGAYYEQYF. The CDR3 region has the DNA TGTGCCAGCAGCTTCGAGGGGGCATATTACGAGCAGTACTTC.

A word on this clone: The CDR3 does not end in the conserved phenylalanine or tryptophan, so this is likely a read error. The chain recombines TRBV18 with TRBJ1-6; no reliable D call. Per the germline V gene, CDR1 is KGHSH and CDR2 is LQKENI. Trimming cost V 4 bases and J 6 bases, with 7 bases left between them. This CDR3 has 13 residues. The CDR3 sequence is CASSLLSNSPLHL. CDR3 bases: TGTGCCAGCTCACTACTTTCTAATTCACCCCTCCACCTT.

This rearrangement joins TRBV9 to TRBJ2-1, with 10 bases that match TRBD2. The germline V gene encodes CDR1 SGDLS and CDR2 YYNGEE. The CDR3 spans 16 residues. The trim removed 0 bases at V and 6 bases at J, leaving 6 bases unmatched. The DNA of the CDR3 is TGTGCCAGCAGCGTAGGGGCCGGGACTAGCGCCAATGAGCAGTTCTTC. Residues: CASSVGAGTSANEQFF. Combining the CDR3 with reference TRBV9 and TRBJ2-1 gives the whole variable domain DSGVTQTPKHLITATGQRVTLRCSPRSGDLSVYWYQQSLDQGLQFLIQYYNGEERAKGNILERFSAQQFPDLHSELNLSSLELGDSALYFCASSVGAGTSANEQFFGPGTRLTVL.

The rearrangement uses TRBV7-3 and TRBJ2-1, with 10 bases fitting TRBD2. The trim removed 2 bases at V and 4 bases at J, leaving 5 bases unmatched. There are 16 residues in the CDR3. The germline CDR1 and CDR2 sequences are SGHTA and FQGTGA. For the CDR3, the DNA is TGTGCCAGCAGCTTATCAACTAGCGGGGCATACAATGAGCAGTTCTTC. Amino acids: CASSLSTSGAYNEQFF.

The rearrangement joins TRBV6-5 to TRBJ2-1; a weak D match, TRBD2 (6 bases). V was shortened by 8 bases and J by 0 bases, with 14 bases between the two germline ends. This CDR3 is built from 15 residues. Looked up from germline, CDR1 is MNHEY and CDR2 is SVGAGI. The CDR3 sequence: CASRGTSLSYNEQFF. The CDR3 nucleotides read TGTGCCAGCCGTGGGACTTCCCTCTCCTACAATGAGCAGTTCTTC.

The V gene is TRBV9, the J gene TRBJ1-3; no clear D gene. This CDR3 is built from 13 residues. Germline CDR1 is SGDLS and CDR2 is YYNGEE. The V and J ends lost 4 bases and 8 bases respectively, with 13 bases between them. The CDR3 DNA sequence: TGTGCCAGCAGCCCGAGTATATTTGACACCATATATTTT. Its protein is CASSPSIFDTIYF.

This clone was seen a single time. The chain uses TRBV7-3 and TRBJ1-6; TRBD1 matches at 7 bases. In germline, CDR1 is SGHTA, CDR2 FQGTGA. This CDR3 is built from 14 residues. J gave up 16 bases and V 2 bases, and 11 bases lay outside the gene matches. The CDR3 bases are TGTGCCAGCAGCTTACGACAGGGAGAGGGGCGGCTCCACTTT. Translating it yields CASSLRQGEGRLHF.

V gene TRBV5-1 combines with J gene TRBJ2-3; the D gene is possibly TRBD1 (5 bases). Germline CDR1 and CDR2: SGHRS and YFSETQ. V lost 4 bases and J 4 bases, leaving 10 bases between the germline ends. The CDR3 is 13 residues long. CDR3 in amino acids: CASSPDTADTQYF. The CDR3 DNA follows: TGCGCCAGCAGCCCGGACACCGCAGATACGCAGTATTTT.

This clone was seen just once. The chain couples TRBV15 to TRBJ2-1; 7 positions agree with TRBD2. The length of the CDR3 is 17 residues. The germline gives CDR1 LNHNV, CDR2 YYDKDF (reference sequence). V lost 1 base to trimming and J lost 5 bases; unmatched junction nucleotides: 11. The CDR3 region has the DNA TGTGCCACCAGCAGAGGGTTTACTAGCGAGAGGGACAATGAGCAGTTCTTC. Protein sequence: CATSRGFTSERDNEQFF.

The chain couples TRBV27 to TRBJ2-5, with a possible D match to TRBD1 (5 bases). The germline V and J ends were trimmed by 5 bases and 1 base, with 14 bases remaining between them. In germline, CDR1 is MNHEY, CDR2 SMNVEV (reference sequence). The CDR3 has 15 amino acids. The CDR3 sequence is CASSLGHSGQETQYF. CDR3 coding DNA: TGTGCCAGCAGTCTTGGACACTCCGGCCAAGAGACCCAGTACTTC.